This is a list of T cell receptor beta chains from one sample in a study of blood T cell repertoires in COVID-19. Profiled with immunoSEQ multiplex PCR; TCRdb holds only in-frame clones, not every one. The table lists 250,000 to 350,000 clones, approximately 90% of them singletons. The specimen was PBMCs or T cells enriched from blood (not recorded which). These receptors were taken from a woman aged 25 to 45 who had recovered from COVID-19. CDR3s include the opening cysteine and the closing phenylalanine or tryptophan. A D gene is named only where the DNA matches it firmly. The listing skips clone size in some rows; elsewhere it reads once, few, many or a size class.

v_call	j_call	clone_size	d_call	cdr3_nt	cdr3_aa
TRBV6-5	TRBJ2-2	NA	TRBD2	TGTGCCAGCAGTCAGAGCGGGGGGGTCCCCGGGGAGCTGTTTTTT	CASSQSGGVPGELFF
TRBV5-1	TRBJ2-1	NA	TRBD1	TGCGCCAGCAGCTCACTGGGACAGGGTTCCTACAATGAGCAGTTCTTC	CASSSLGQGSYNEQFF
TRBV12-3/TRBV12-4	TRBJ1-1	NA	NA	TGTGCCAGCAGTTTATCAGTGAACACTGAAGCTTTCTTT	CASSLSVNTEAFF
TRBV7-9	TRBJ1-4	NA	NA	TGTGCCAGCAGCTTAGGCGGGATCATGAGGGAAAAACTGTTTTTT	CASSLGGIMREKLFF
TRBV5-1	TRBJ1-5	NA	TRBD1	TGCGCCAGCAGCCCGACAGGGGCCTACAATCAGCCCCAGCATTTT	CASSPTGAYNQPQHF
TRBV19	TRBJ1-3	NA	NA	TGTGCCAGTAGTGGCCGAAGCTCTGGAAACACCATATATTTT	CASSGRSSGNTIYF
TRBV9	TRBJ2-2	NA	TRBD2	TGTGCCAGCAGCTCCTGGACTAGTTACACCGGGGAGCTGTTTTTT	CASSSWTSYTGELFF
TRBV27	TRBJ2-7	NA	NA	TGTGCCGTACGGGGGACGGTCTACGAGCAGTACTTC	CAVRGTVYEQYF
TRBV9	TRBJ1-6	NA	TRBD1	TGTGCCAGCAGCCCTGGACAGGGAGGACGGCCCCTCCACTTT	CASSPGQGGRPLHF
TRBV6-5	TRBJ1-1	NA	NA	TGTGCCAGCAGGATGGGCGTGAACACTGAAGCTTTCTTT	CASRMGVNTEAFF
TRBV7-8	TRBJ1-5	NA	TRBD1	TGTGCCAGCAGGGGACAGGGCAATCAGCCCCAGCATTTT	CASRGQGNQPQHF
TRBV5-4	TRBJ1-4	NA	NA	TGTGCCAGCAGGCCAGCGAAGGCAACTAATGAAAAACTGTTTTTT	CASRPAKATNEKLFF
TRBV5-1	TRBJ1-6	NA	TRBD1	TGCGCCAGCAGCTTGGCCCGGACAGGCAATCTTTCACCCCTCCACTTT	CASSLARTGNLSPLHF
TRBV14	TRBJ2-4	NA	NA	TGTGCCAGCAGCCAAGCAGGGGCGAGAGACATTCAGTACTTC	CASSQAGARDIQYF
TRBV5-4	TRBJ1-4	NA	NA	TGTGCCAGCAGCAGCAAAACTAACTCACCAAATGAAAAACTGTTTTTT	CASSSKTNSPNEKLFF
TRBV11-2	TRBJ1-2	NA	NA	TGTGCCAGCAGCGCAAGGCCGGGTGGCTACACCTTC	CASSARPGGYTF
TRBV15	TRBJ2-3	NA	NA	TGTGCCACCAGCCTACAGGCAACTAGCACAGATACGCAGTATTTT	CATSLQATSTDTQYF
TRBV6-5	TRBJ2-7	NA	TRBD1	TGTGCCACCCGCGGACAGGGCCACGAGCAGTACTTC	CATRGQGHEQYF
TRBV29-1	TRBJ1-1	once	NA	TGCAGCGCCCTGGGAGACACTGAAGCTTTCTTT	CSALGDTEAFF
TRBV6-5	TRBJ2-7	NA	NA	TGTGCCAGCAACCCCCCAGGGGCCTCCCTCGCCGAGCAGTACTTC	CASNPPGASLAEQYF
TRBV25-1	TRBJ2-7	NA	TRBD2	TGTGCCAGCAGTGAAAGGCTAGCGGGGGGGCTGGAGCAGTACTTC	CASSERLAGGLEQYF
TRBV29-1	TRBJ2-7	NA	TRBD2	TGCAGCGGGACTAGCGGGTCTAGCTACGAGCAGTACTTC	CSGTSGSSYEQYF
TRBV27	TRBJ1-1	few	NA	TGTGCCAGCAGTTTATCCGATGGGAGGGTTTGGAACACTGAAGCTTTCTTT	CASSLSDGRVWNTEAFF
TRBV2	TRBJ1-5	NA	TRBD1	TGTGCCAGCAGTGTGAGGGACAGGAGTTATAGCAATCAGCCCCAGCATTTT	CASSVRDRSYSNQPQHF
TRBV2	TRBJ1-2	few	NA	TGTGCCAGCAGTGAAGCCAGGGGCGGCTATGGCTACACCTTC	CASSEARGGYGYTF
TRBV10-3	TRBJ2-3	NA	NA	TGTGCCACTACCTCCAGGGGGGAAGATACGCAGTATTTT	CATTSRGEDTQYF
TRBV3-1/TRBV3-2	TRBJ1-4	NA	NA	TGTGCCAGCAGCCAGGGCAGGGGTAGTGAAAAACTGTTTTTT	CASSQGRGSEKLFF
TRBV25-1	TRBJ1-1	NA	NA	TGTGCCAGCAGTGAATCAGCAGGGCGCCCCACTGAAGCTTTCTTT	CASSESAGRPTEAFF
TRBV10-3	TRBJ2-1	NA	NA	TGTGCCATCAGTGCGACTAGTCACAATGAGCAGTTCTTC	CAISATSHNEQFF
TRBV5-1	TRBJ1-1	NA	NA	TGCGCCAGCAGCTTGGCGACAGACCAACAAGCTTTCTTT	CASSLATDQQAFF
TRBV2	TRBJ1-4	NA	NA	TGTGCCAGCAGTGAACAGGGTAATGAAAAACTGTTTTTT	CASSEQGNEKLFF
TRBV19	TRBJ1-5	NA	TRBD1	TGTGCCAGTACGGGACAGGGGGCTCATCAGCCCCAGCATTTT	CASTGQGAHQPQHF
TRBV19	TRBJ2-1	NA	NA	TGTGCCAGCAAAACCTCGCCCGGGGGGCAAATTTACAATGAGCAGTTCTTC	CASKTSPGGQIYNEQFF
TRBV18	TRBJ1-5	NA	TRBD1	TGTGCCAGCTCACCACCGTCGGGACAGGGGAGCAATCAGCCCCAGCATTTT	CASSPPSGQGSNQPQHF
TRBV6-7	TRBJ2-7	NA	TRBD1	TGTGCCAGCACTGGAGACAGGGGGCTATTCGAGCAGTACTTC	CASTGDRGLFEQYF
TRBV7-3	TRBJ2-6	NA	NA	TGTGCCAGCAGCTCATTCTCTGGGGCCAACGTCCTGACTTTC	CASSSFSGANVLTF
TRBV28	TRBJ1-4	NA	NA	TGTGCCAGCCGGTGGGGGGGTGAAAAACTGTTTTTT	CASRWGGEKLFF
TRBV7-9	TRBJ1-1	NA	NA	TGTGCCAGCAGTAAACAGGTTGAAGCTTTCTTT	CASSKQVEAFF
TRBV29-1	TRBJ2-2	NA	NA	TGCAGCGCCGGGGGAGGGGGAACCGGGGAGCTGTTTTTT	CSAGGGGTGELFF
TRBV30	TRBJ1-2	NA	TRBD1	TGTGCCTGGACTTGGACAGGGGTGGCCACCTTC	CAWTWTGVATF
TRBV4-3	TRBJ1-5	few	NA	TGCGCCAGCAGCCAAGATTCGCAGGGTGGTCAGCCCCAGCATTTT	CASSQDSQGGQPQHF
TRBV6-5	TRBJ2-5	NA	NA	TGTGCCAGCAGTTACCGCGGGGGCTGGGAGACCCAGTACTTC	CASSYRGGWETQYF
TRBV5-5	TRBJ1-3	NA	NA	TGTGCCAGCAGCCCCCGACAGATAGTCTCTGGAAACACCATATATTTT	CASSPRQIVSGNTIYF
TRBV5-8	TRBJ1-2	NA	NA	TGTGCCAGCAGCTTGATATTTCGGCGGTCTATTGGGGGCTACACCTTC	CASSLIFRRSIGGYTF
TRBV19	TRBJ2-2	once	NA	TGTGCCAGTGGAGCCGGGGAGCTGTTTTTT	CASGAGELFF
TRBV6-5	TRBJ1-6	NA	NA	TGTGCCAGCAGTTATGCCGGGACTGTTTCACCCCTCCACTTT	CASSYAGTVSPLHF
TRBV7-3	TRBJ2-3	NA	TRBD1	TGTGCCAGCAGCTTTGGACAGGGCCCGACAGATACGCAGTATTTT	CASSFGQGPTDTQYF
TRBV7-2	TRBJ1-3	NA	TRBD1	TGTGCAGAACAGGGGTCTGGAAACACCATATATTTT	CAEQGSGNTIYF